One and the same sample provided the 9 T cell receptor beta chains below, sequenced in a study of vaccination and CD4 T cells after COVID-19. With the Oncomine TCR Beta short-read assay, DNA from cultured CD4+ T cells was sequenced. TCRdb passed the PCR reads through MiXCR, listing each CDR3 protein once. Here the sample spans 12,000 or so distinct CDR3 sequences, more than 60% being singletons. These receptors have no known antigen. This sample's treatment: roughly ten-day PBMC culture with coronavirus spike peptide pools or control peptides (ViraFEST assay). Sequenced input: CD4+ T cells from blood, cultured in vitro. These receptors originate from a human donor who had recovered from COVID-19.

The genes are TRBV27 and TRBJ2-2; 11 bases are a match to TRBD1. Trimming at V came to 5 bases and at J to 4 bases, leaving 12 bases not matched to a gene. Germline values: CDR1 MNHEY, CDR2 SMNVEV (reference sequence). This CDR3 spans 18 amino acids. The CDR3 reads CASSLILTGTGGTGELFF. In nucleotides, the CDR3 is TGTGCCAGCAGTCTTATCCTAACCGGGACAGGGGGCACCGGGGAGCTGTTTTTT.

The V and J genes are TRBV6-5 and TRBJ1-2; maybe TRBD1 (6 bases). The CDR3 is 13 residues long. V dropped 4 bases and J dropped 4 bases, with 10 bases sitting between them. Germline V CDR1 and CDR2: MNHEY, SVGAGI. The CDR3 sequence is CASSSGQTYGYTF. CDR3 coding DNA: TGTGCCAGCAGTTCAGGACAGACCTATGGCTACACCTTC.

V is TRBV28 and J is TRBJ1-5; D ambiguous. The CDR3 sequence is 11 residues long. V was cut by 3 bases and J by 11 bases, with 8 bases left in between. The germline gives CDR1 MDHEN, CDR2 SYDVKM. CDR3 region: CASSFRSAQHF. DNA for the CDR3: TGTGCCAGCAGTTTCCGTTCGGCCCAGCATTTT.

This clonotype was recorded a few times. The V call is TRBV2, the J call TRBJ2-7, with a possible D match to TRBD1 (6 bases). CDR3 length: 15 amino acids. Trimming left V 10 bases short and J 5 bases short, with 24 bases between. Germline V gene sequence: CDR1 SNHLY, CDR2 FYNNEI. The CDR3 reads CAIRTPGHSKDEQYF. CDR3 DNA: TGTGCCATCCGGACCCCGGGACACTCTAAGGACGAGCAGTACTTC.

The gene calls are TRBV7-2 and TRBJ2-2, with 7 bases that match TRBD1. V trimming: 5 bases; J trimming: 5 bases; junction bases outside the gene matches: 8. This CDR3 spans 15 amino acids. Germline CDR1 reads SGHTA; CDR2 reads FQGNSA. CDR3 in amino acids: CASSQDRARTGELFF. DNA of the CDR3: TGTGCCAGCAGCCAAGACAGGGCCCGAACCGGGGAGCTGTTTTTT. The variable domain in full, completed from reference TRBV7-2 and TRBJ2-2, reads GAGVSQSPSNKVTEKGKDVELRCDPISGHTALYWYRQSLGQGLEFLIYFQGNSAPDKSGLPSDRFSAERTGGSVSTLTIQRTQQEDSAVYLCASSQDRARTGELFFGEGSRLTVL.

V gene TRBV7-2 combines with J gene TRBJ1-5, with unresolved D. Germline V gives CDR1 SGHTA, CDR2 FQGNSA. The CDR3 contains 14 residues. Trimming removed 1 base from V and 0 bases from J, with 4 bases in between. The CDR3 coding sequence is TGTGCCAGCAGCTTAGTGAATAGCAATCAGCCCCAGCATTTT. The encoded protein is CASSLVNSNQPQHF.

The chain carries TRBV21-1 and TRBJ2-1; whether TRBD2, the table's D call, matches the DNA was not checked. TRBV21-1 counts as a pseudogene. There are 13 residues in the CDR3. The CDR3 DNA follows: TGTGCCAGCACGCTAGCGGTCTACAATGAGCAGTTCTTC. It yields the protein CASTLAVYNEQFF.

The V and J genes are TRBV2 and TRBJ2-7, with TRBD2 matching 7 bases. V shed 2 bases and J 5 bases; nucleotides not matched to a gene: 9. The CDR3 loop spans 15 amino acids. CDR1 is SNHLY, CDR2 FYNNEI, per germline. In DNA, the CDR3 is TGTGCCAGCAGTGAACTGAGGGGAGGGTCCGACGAGCAGTACTTC. Its protein is CASSELRGGSDEQYF. Based on the CDR3 plus reference TRBV2 and TRBJ2-7, the full variable domain is EPEVTQTPSHQVTQMGQEVILRCVPISNHLYFYWYRQILGQKVEFLVSFYNNEISEKSEIFDDQFSVERPDGSNFTLKIRSTKLEDSAMYFCASSELRGGSDEQYFGPGTRLTVT.

This clonotype was seen a handful of times. The chain recombines TRBV28 with TRBJ2-7; 10 bases align to TRBD2. Germline V lookup: CDR1 MDHEN, CDR2 SYDVKM. The CDR3 has 15 residues. Trimming took 10 bases from V and 4 from J; bases not matched to a gene: 13. The CDR3 loop reads CATGGPVAGGYEQYF. DNA of the CDR3: TGTGCCACCGGGGGGCCCGTAGCGGGAGGATACGAGCAGTACTTC.